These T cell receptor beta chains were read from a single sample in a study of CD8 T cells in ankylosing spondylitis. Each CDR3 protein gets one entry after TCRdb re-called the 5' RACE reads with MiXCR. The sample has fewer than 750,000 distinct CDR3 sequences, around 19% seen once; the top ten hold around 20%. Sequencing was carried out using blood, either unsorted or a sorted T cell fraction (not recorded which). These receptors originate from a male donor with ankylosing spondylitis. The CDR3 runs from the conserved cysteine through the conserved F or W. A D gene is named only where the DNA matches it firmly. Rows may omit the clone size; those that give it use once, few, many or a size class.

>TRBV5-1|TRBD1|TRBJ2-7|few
CASSLGAGGDEQYF
TGCGCCAGCAGCTTGGGGGCAGGGGGCGACGAGCAGTACTTC
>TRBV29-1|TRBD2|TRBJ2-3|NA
CSVYAGTSGFTDTQYF
TGCAGCGTCTACGCTGGGACTAGCGGATTCACAGATACGCAGTATTTT
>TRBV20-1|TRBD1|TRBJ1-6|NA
CSARTSGGSFLHF
TGCAGTGCTAGGACATCAGGGGGCTCCTTCCTCCACTTT
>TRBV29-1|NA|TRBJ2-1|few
CSVPGPTGHNEQFF
TGCAGCGTTCCCGGACCGACAGGACACAATGAGCAGTTCTTC
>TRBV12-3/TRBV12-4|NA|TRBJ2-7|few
CASSLAQTALYEQYF
TGTGCCAGCAGTTTAGCCCAGACAGCCCTCTACGAGCAGTACTTC
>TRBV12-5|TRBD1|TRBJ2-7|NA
CASGWGMGQDEQYF
TGTGCTAGTGGTTGGGGGATGGGACAGGACGAGCAGTACTTC
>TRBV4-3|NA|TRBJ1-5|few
CASSQDRASNQPQHF
TGCGCCAGCAGCCAAGACAGGGCTAGCAATCAGCCCCAGCATTTT
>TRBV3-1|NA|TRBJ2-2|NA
CASSLIDRNTGELFF
TGTGCCAGCAGCCTGATTGACAGGAACACCGGGGAGCTGTTTTTT
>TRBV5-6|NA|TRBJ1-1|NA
CASSRAGTKNTEAFF
TGTGCCAGCTCGCGTGCCGGGACAAAAAACACTGAAGCTTTCTTT
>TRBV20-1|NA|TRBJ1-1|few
CSAPDNLNTEAFF
TGCAGTGCTCCCGACAACTTGAACACTGAAGCTTTCTTT
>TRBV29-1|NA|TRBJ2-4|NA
CSVRAQRTPLAKNIQYF
TGCAGCGTTCGGGCACAGCGGACACCACTAGCCAAAAACATTCAGTACTTC
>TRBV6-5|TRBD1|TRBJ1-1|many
CASSSQTGVTEAFF
TGTGCCAGCAGTTCACAGACAGGGGTCACTGAAGCTTTCTTT
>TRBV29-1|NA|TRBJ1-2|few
CSVARRNYYGYTF
TGCAGCGTCGCCAGGAGGAACTACTATGGCTACACCTTC
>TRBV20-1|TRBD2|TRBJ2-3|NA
CSADSSGEVYTQYF
TGCAGTGCTGACAGTAGCGGGGAAGTGTATACGCAGTATTTT
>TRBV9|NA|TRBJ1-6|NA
CASSETGRLISPLHF
TGTGCCAGCAGCGAAACCGGGCGGCTAATTTCACCCCTCCACTTT
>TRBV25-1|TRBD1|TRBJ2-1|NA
CASSRQGTFNEQFF
TGTGCCAGCAGCCGACAGGGTACCTTCAATGAGCAGTTCTTC
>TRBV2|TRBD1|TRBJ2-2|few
CASGRDRGYGGELFF
TGTGCCAGCGGCCGGGACAGGGGATATGGCGGGGAGCTGTTTTTT
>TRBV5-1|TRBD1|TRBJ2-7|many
CASSTGTGSYEQYF
TGCGCCAGCAGCACCGGGACAGGTTCCTACGAGCAGTACTTC
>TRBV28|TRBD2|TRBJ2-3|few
CASSSQTLRRTPREADTQYF
TGTGCCAGCAGTTCCCAGACTCTCCGGCGGACCCCTCGGGAGGCAGATACGCAGTATTTT
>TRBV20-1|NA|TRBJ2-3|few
CSARLGADTQYF
TGCAGTGCTAGATTAGGGGCAGATACGCAGTATTTT
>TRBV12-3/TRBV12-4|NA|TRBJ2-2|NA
CASRPDRSTGELFF
TGTGCCAGCAGACCCGACAGATCCACCGGGGAGCTGTTTTTT
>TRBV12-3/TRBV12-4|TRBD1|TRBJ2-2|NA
CASASPRGQPTGELFF
TGTGCCAGCGCTTCCCCAAGGGGGCAGCCGACCGGGGAGCTGTTTTTT
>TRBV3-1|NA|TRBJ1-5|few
CASSQGENQPQHF
TGTGCCAGCAGCCAAGGGGAGAATCAGCCCCAGCATTTT
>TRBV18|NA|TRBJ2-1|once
CASSSTRQRNEQFF
TGTGCCAGCTCATCAACAAGACAGCGCAATGAGCAGTTCTTC
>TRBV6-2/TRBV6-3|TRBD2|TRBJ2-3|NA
CASSKTIAGGADTQYF
TGTGCCAGCAGTAAGACAATAGCGGGAGGAGCGGATACGCAGTATTTT
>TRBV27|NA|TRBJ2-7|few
CASQDSFSYEQYF
TGTGCCAGCCAGGACAGCTTCTCCTACGAGCAGTACTTC
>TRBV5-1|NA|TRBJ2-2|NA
CASSLGQVSTGELFF
TGCGCCAGCAGCTTGGGGCAGGTTAGCACCGGGGAGCTGTTTTTT
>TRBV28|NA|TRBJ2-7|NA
CASKRGNYEQYF
TGTGCCAGCAAACGCGGGAACTACGAGCAGTACTTC
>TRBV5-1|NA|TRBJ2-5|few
CASSLAQLQETQYF
TGCGCCAGCAGCTTGGCCCAATTACAAGAGACCCAGTACTTC
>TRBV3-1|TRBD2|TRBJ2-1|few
CASSYGQGTSGGNEQFF
TGTGCCAGCAGCTACGGACAGGGGACTAGCGGAGGGAATGAGCAGTTCTTC
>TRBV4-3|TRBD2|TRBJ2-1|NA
CASSQDAGIGLAVNEQFF
TGCGCCAGCAGCCAAGATGCCGGGATCGGGCTAGCGGTCAATGAGCAGTTCTTC
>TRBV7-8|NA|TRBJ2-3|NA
CASSLVPLEGGDTQYF
TGTGCCAGCAGCTTAGTCCCTCTCGAGGGGGGAGATACGCAGTATTTT
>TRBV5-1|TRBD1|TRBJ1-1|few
CASSLRSPGQGAEAFF
TGCGCCAGCAGCTTGAGGTCCCCGGGACAGGGGGCTGAAGCTTTCTTT
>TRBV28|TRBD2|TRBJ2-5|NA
CASSLKLAGKGGTQYF
TGTGCCAGCAGTCTTAAACTAGCGGGCAAAGGGGGGACCCAGTACTTC
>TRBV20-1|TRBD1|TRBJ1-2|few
CSARDQRQGTNYGYTF
TGCAGTGCTAGGGACCAACGACAGGGAACTAACTATGGCTACACCTTC
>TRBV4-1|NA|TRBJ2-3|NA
CASSDLRLSTDTQYF
TGCGCCAGCAGCGACCTCCGACTATCCACAGATACGCAGTATTTT
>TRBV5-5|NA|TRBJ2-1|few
CASSLEPLNEQFF
TGTGCCAGCAGCTTGGAGCCGCTCAATGAGCAGTTCTTC
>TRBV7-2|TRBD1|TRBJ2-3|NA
CASSLGQGADSTDTQYF
TGTGCCAGCAGCTTAGGACAGGGGGCAGACTCCACAGATACGCAGTATTTT
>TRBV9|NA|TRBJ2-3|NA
CASSPRAPPDTQYF
TGTGCCAGCAGCCCCAGGGCTCCACCAGATACGCAGTATTTT
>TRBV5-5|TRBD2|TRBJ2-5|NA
CASSSGLAGARETQYF
TGTGCCAGCAGCTCCGGACTAGCGGGAGCTCGCGAGACCCAGTACTTC
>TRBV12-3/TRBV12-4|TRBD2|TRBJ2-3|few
CASSGALGGTPSGTDTQYF
TGTGCCAGCAGCGGGGCCTTGGGGGGGACTCCTAGTGGGACAGATACGCAGTATTTT
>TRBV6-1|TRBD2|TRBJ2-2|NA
CASGVPRGANTGELFF
TGTGCCAGCGGCGTTCCACGGGGGGCGAACACCGGGGAGCTGTTTTTT
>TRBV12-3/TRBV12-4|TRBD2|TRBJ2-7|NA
CASSFGPGTSFPSEQYF
TGTGCCAGCAGTTTTGGCCCCGGGACTAGTTTTCCTTCCGAGCAGTACTTC
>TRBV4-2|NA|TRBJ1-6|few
CASSLPTGSPLHF
TGTGCCAGCAGCCTCCCCACAGGTTCACCCCTCCACTTT
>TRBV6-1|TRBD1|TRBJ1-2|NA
CASSEGSGGYGYTF
TGTGCCAGCAGTGAAGGGTCAGGGGGGTATGGCTACACCTTC
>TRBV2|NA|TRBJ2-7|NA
CASSHNDPYEQYF
TGTGCCAGCAGCCACAATGACCCCTACGAGCAGTACTTC